The clone carrying this TCR beta chain has only a few counts. Its antigen is still unknown. The data originate from a study of OX40 agonist ivuxolimab in advanced cancers. The study, taken as a whole, reports: At 0.1 to 3.0 mg/kg, CD4+ and CD8+ blood T cells expanded clonally by week 6.

Clones were sequenced by immunoSEQ multiplex PCR, and TCRdb holds only the in-frame ones, with some missing. The sample holds about 66,000 clones, approximately 82% seen once. Germline lookup yields CDR1 LGHNT and CDR2 FRNRAP. After removal of 7 bases from V and 5 bases from J, the junction contained 4 bases not matched to a gene. The CDR3 is 13 residues long. Systemic immunosuppression or autoimmune disease history was grounds to exclude patients. The material was CD4+ or CD8+ T cells sorted from blood, obtained in a trial of the OX40 agonist ivuxolimab. The TCR sequence derives from an adult with an advanced solid tumor such as melanoma, head and neck, liver or kidney cancer. V gene TRBV12-5 combines with J gene TRBJ2-1, with 8 bases aligning to TRBD2. The CDR3 region is CASAPGGNNEQFF. CDR3 DNA sequence: TGTGCTAGTGCTCCGGGAGGGAACAATGAGCAGTTCTTC.